This T cell receptor (beta chain) stems from a study of cytomegalovirus exposure and HLA in healthy donors. Notes on the study in general: HLA alleles were associated with around 17,000 TCR beta sequences in a later analysis at 0.05 false discovery rate. Within a later analysis, the majority of CMV-associated TCR beta chains appeared HLA-restricted. CMV serostatus alone was available as immune exposure information. The classifier, whose performance was assessed in both the original and validation cohorts, reportedly diagnosed cytomegalovirus status with high specificity and sensitivity.

Germline lookup yields CDR1 SGHAT and CDR2 FQNNGV. J lost 3 bases, V lost 1 base, and 2 bases had no gene match. The CDR3 has 15 residues. It was with 60 Vbeta and 13 Jbeta primers that the PCR ran. Data came from immunoSEQ multiplex PCR; TCRdb stores just in-frame clones and leaves some out. The sample lists fewer than 150,000 clones, over 65% occurring once. Details on this clone: The target antigen is unknown.

The sequenced sample was PBMCs. The chain joins TRBV11-2 to TRBJ2-7, with TRBD1 matching over 11 bases. The receptor was derived from a woman aged 40 to 50 in good health and CMV-seropositive. CDR3 region: CASSLAGTGGYEQYF. In nucleotides, the CDR3 is TGTGCCAGCAGCTTAGCCGGGACAGGGGGCTACGAGCAGTACTTC.